This TCR beta chain derives from a study of T cell changes during pregnancy in multiple sclerosis. In germline, CDR1 is PRHDT, CDR2 FYEKMQ (reference sequence). CDR3 size: 14 residues. V dropped 0 bases and J dropped 3 bases, with 6 bases sitting between them. Using immunoSEQ multiplex PCR, the repertoire was profiled, and TCRdb retains in-frame clones only, with some absent. The profile shows fewer than 75,000 clones, roughly nine tenths of them singletons. J is TRBJ1-3 and V is TRBV13; maybe TRBD1 (5 bases). The receptor's source is a female donor with multiple sclerosis, enrolled in a pregnancy study. Specimen: CD8+ T cells from peripheral blood mononuclear cells, collected before pregnancy. The CDR3 here is CASSLGRDGNTIYF. The CDR3 nucleotides are TGTGCCAGCAGCTTAGGCAGGGATGGAAACACCATATATTTT.